One sample yielded the 21 T cell receptor beta chains listed below, sequenced in a study of T cells in Graves' hyperthyroidism and ophthalmopathy. The CDR3 regions of TCR beta were amplified from RNA transcripts. HTBI primers drove first-round RT-PCR of the TCR CDR3. TCRdb redid the calling of the multiplex PCR reads with MiXCR, one entry per CDR3 protein. Among hundreds of thousands of distinct CDR3 sequences listed, about 24% were seen once. The sequenced material came from blood. The source is a young woman with Graves' ophthalmopathy.

This clonotype was counted at least ten times. The rearrangement joins TRBV12-3 or TRBV12-4 to TRBJ1-3; D is ambiguous. V was trimmed by 6 bases and J by 0 bases, leaving 12 bases between them. The length of the CDR3 is 15 residues. The CDR3 region has the DNA TGTGCCAGCAGCAAAATACTCGCCTCTGGAAACACCATATATTTT. Its translation is CASSKILASGNTIYF.

The rearrangement uses TRBV6-1 and TRBJ2-7; either TRBD1 or TRBD2 may supply D (5 bases each). The germline V and J ends were trimmed by 3 bases and 9 bases, with 21 bases remaining between them. This CDR3 is built from 15 residues. The V gene's germline CDR1 is MNHNS and CDR2 SASEGT. The CDR3 loop is CASSDYRDGTPAQYF. CDR3 nucleotide sequence: TGTGCCAGCAGTGACTACCGGGACGGCACACCCGCGCAGTACTTC.

This chain joins TRBV4-3 and TRBJ1-2, with 8 bases lining up with TRBD1. V was clipped by 0 bases and J by 3 bases; unmatched bases: 3. CDR1 and CDR2 from the germline V gene are LGHNA and YSLEER. CDR3 size: 15 residues. CDR3 in amino acids: CASSQDQGADYGYTF. CDR3 nucleotides: TGCGCCAGCAGCCAAGATCAGGGGGCGGACTATGGCTACACCTTC.

This chain joins TRBV20-1 and TRBJ1-3; TRBD1 is a possible D gene (5 bases). The CDR3 runs to 18 residues. From germline, CDR1 is DFQATT and CDR2 SNEGSKA (reference sequence). The V and J ends lost 0 bases and 4 bases respectively, with 22 bases between them. CDR3 sequence: CSARDLERDAGVGNTIYF. CDR3 coding DNA: TGCAGTGCTAGAGATCTTGAGCGGGACGCGGGAGTCGGAAACACCATATATTTT.

This clonotype was counted at least ten times. This chain joins TRBV2 and TRBJ1-6; TRBD1 matches 10 bases. J lost 7 bases, V lost 7 bases, and 4 bases had no gene match. The CDR3 covers 14 residues. Germline-derived CDR1 and CDR2 are SNHLY and FYNNEI. CDR3: CASNAGQGNSPLHF. The CDR3 coding sequence is TGTGCCAGCAACGCGGGACAGGGGAATTCACCCCTCCACTTT.

The sample holds a few counts of this clonotype. This CDR3 reads CSVDLGLAGEETQYF. In nucleotides, the CDR3 is TGCAGCGTTGACTTGGGACTAGCGGGGGAAGAGACCCAGTACTTC. The chain links TRBV29-1 to TRBJ2-5; 14 bases are shared with TRBD2. The germline gives CDR1 SQVTM, CDR2 ANQGSEA. After removal of 3 bases from V and 3 bases from J, the junction contained 3 bases not matched to a gene. The CDR3 runs to 15 residues.

This rearrangement joins TRBV2 to TRBJ1-1; D is unresolved. CDR1 is SNHLY and CDR2 is FYNNEI in the germline V gene. Deletions cut 4 bases from V and 3 bases from J, with 12 bases between. This CDR3 has 14 amino acids. The CDR3 nucleotides read TGTGCCAGCAGTGCGTTAACCTCTTACACTGAAGCTTTCTTT. Protein sequence: CASSALTSYTEAFF.

In this sample, this clonotype turned up a few times. The chain uses TRBV30 and TRBJ2-7; 9 positions match TRBD2. Trimming cost V 0 bases and J 3 bases; bases outside gene matches: 3. This CDR3 spans 14 amino acids. The germline V gene has CDR1 GTSNPN and CDR2 SVGIG (reference sequence). In DNA form, the CDR3 reads TGTGCCTGGAGTGTGGGGACTAGCAGCTACGAGCAGTACTTC. It codes for CAWSVGTSSYEQYF.

In DNA form, the CDR3 reads TGTGCCAGCAGTTACCCCACGTATGGCTGGGGCAATCAGCCCCAGCATTTT. Translating gives CASSYPTYGWGNQPQHF. The V call is TRBV28, the J call TRBJ1-5; D gene unclear. Trimming cost V 4 bases and J 2 bases, with 18 bases left between them. This CDR3 is built from 17 residues. Germline CDR1 and CDR2: MDHEN and SYDVKM.

This clonotype was counted ten times or more. This chain links TRBV7-9 with TRBJ1-5, with D uncertain. There are 12 residues in the CDR3. V was shortened by 3 bases and J by 8 bases, with 8 bases between the two germline ends. In germline, CDR1 is SEHNR, CDR2 FQNEAQ (reference sequence). The CDR3 region has the DNA TGTGCCAGCAGCTTCGATAGGGAGCCCCAGCATTTT. This translates into CASSFDREPQHF.

The chain has TRBV28 and TRBJ2-7; 9 positions match TRBD1. Germline values: CDR1 MDHEN, CDR2 SYDVKM. V was pared by 8 bases and J by 5 bases, with 4 bases of the junction left unmatched. The CDR3 runs to 12 residues. DNA of the CDR3: TGTGCCAGCGGGACAGGGAATGACGAGCAGTACTTC. Protein: CASGTGNDEQYF.

Turning to this clonotype: A much larger clone is a single base away; this may be a read error. The CDR3 loop reads CASSYMGNTGELFF. The DNA of the CDR3 is TGTGCCAGCAGTTACATGGGGAACACCGGGGAGCTGTTTTTT. The rearrangement links TRBV6-2 or TRBV6-3 to TRBJ2-2; the D is unclear. The CDR3 has 14 residues. The germline V gene has CDR1 MNHEY and CDR2 SVGEGT. V lost 2 bases, J lost 1 base, and 5 bases lay in between.

With regard to this clonotype: A read error may explain this, as a much larger clone is one base away. The chain links TRBV5-1 to TRBJ1-1; no reliable D call. V gave up 4 bases and J gave up 4 bases, with 17 bases separating them. From germline, CDR1 is SGHRS and CDR2 YFSETQ. The CDR3 runs to 15 residues. The CDR3 sequence: CASSRNVVGFTEAFF. As DNA, the CDR3 is TGCGCCAGCAGCCGAAATGTAGTGGGATTCACTGAAGCTTTCTTT.

This clonotype was seen at least ten times. The chain employs TRBV29-1 and TRBJ2-5, with D unclear. Germline-derived CDR1 and CDR2 are SQVTM and ANQGSEA. CDR3 size: 14 residues. V was trimmed by 2 bases and J by 9 bases, leaving 19 bases between them. CDR3 DNA: TGCAGCGTTGAACCCCAATCGCATCCTGGGGCCCAGTACTTC. This encodes CSVEPQSHPGAQYF.

In this sample, this clonotype turned up many times. The J gene is TRBJ1-2, the V gene TRBV28, with TRBD1 matching 8 bases. The CDR3 covers 15 residues. Losses at the gene ends were 1 base for V and 4 bases for J; bases not matched to a gene: 5. Germline V lookup: CDR1 MDHEN, CDR2 SYDVKM. The CDR3 is CASSLSPGTGYGYTF. In DNA form, the CDR3 reads TGTGCCAGCAGTTTATCCCCCGGGACAGGCTATGGCTACACCTTC.

This clonotype has just a few counts. The chain couples TRBV4-3 to TRBJ1-2, with 8 bases aligning to TRBD1. The V segment lost 4 bases and the J segment 8 bases; nucleotides outside the gene matches: 15. Germline CDR1 reads LGHNA; CDR2 reads YSLEER. The CDR3 spans 16 residues. CDR3 DNA: TGCGCCAGCAGCCGAGGTGCGACAGGGGTCTTCGGCGGCTACACCTTC. The encoded protein is CASSRGATGVFGGYTF.

This clonotype was picked up many times. The J gene is TRBJ2-5, the V gene TRBV10-3, with no clear D. The V and J ends lost 10 bases and 4 bases respectively, with 16 bases between them. The CDR3 length is 13 residues. Germline CDR1 reads ENHRY; CDR2 reads SYGVKD. For the CDR3, the DNA is TGTGCCACCGAAGACGGGCGGTCAGAGACCCAGTACTTC. Translation: CATEDGRSETQYF.

CDR3 nucleotide sequence: TGCAGCGTTGGCCGCCGGGAGAGCTACACCTTC. Amino acid sequence: CSVGRRESYTF. The rearrangement links TRBV29-1 to TRBJ1-2; no clear D. The V gene's germline CDR1 is SQVTM and CDR2 ANQGSEA. The CDR3 is 11 residues long. The V end lost 4 bases, the J end lost 9 bases, and 12 bases lay between the germline ends. Complete variable domain (other parts from reference TRBV29-1 and TRBJ1-2): SAVISQKPSRDICQRGTSLTIQCQVDSQVTMMFWYRQQPGQSLTLIATANQGSEATYESGFVIDKFPISRPNLTFSTLTVSNMSPEDSSIYLCSVGRRESYTFGSGTRLTVV.

This clonotype was detected ten times or more. The V and J genes are TRBV7-2 and TRBJ1-2; tentatively, D is TRBD1 (5 bases). Germline CDR1 and CDR2: SGHTA and FQGNSA. Trimming removed 6 bases at V and 4 bases at J, with 9 bases between. The CDR3 extends over 12 amino acids. CDR3: CASSWDRYGYTF. The CDR3 DNA follows: TGTGCCAGCAGTTGGGACCGCTATGGCTACACCTTC.

In this sample, this clonotype turned up a few times. Here the CDR3 reads CASSSVADGETQYF. The CDR3 region has the DNA TGTGCCAGCAGCTCTGTGGCGGACGGCGAGACCCAGTACTTC. V gene TRBV7-2 combines with J gene TRBJ2-5; D call uncertain. The germline V and J ends were trimmed by 4 bases and 5 bases, with 14 bases remaining between them. The CDR3 is 14 amino acids. In germline, CDR1 is SGHTA, CDR2 FQGNSA.

This clonotype was counted a few times. The J gene is TRBJ2-2, the V gene TRBV9; 10 nucleotides align to TRBD2. The J segment lost 8 bases and the V segment lost 3 bases, leaving 10 bases of the junction unmatched. Germline V CDR1 and CDR2: SGDLS, YYNGEE. CDR3 length: 16 amino acids. The CDR3 DNA follows: TGTGCCAGCAGCGAGGGGCTAGCGGGGGCCCAGGGGGAGCTGTTTTTT. Encoded protein: CASSEGLAGAQGELFF.